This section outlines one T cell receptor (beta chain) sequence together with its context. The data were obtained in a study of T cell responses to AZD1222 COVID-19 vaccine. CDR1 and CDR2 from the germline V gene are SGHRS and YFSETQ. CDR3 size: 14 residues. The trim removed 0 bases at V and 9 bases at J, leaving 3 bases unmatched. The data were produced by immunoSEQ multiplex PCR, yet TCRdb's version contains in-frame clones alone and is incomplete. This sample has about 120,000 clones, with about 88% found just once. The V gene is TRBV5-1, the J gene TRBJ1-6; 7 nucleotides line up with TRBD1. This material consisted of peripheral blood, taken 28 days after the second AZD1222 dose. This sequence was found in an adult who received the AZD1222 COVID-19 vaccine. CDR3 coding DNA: TGCGCCAGCAGCTTGGAAGGGGACAGTTCACCCCTCCACTTT. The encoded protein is CASSLEGDSSPLHF.